The clone carrying this T cell receptor beta chain appeared a few times. The data belong to a study of T cell responses to AZD1222 COVID-19 vaccine. Method: immunoSEQ multiplex PCR; TCRdb's copy keeps in-frame clones and lacks some. The data contain approximately 110,000 clones, about 90% of them singletons. Germline CDR1 reads SGHRS; CDR2 reads YFSETQ. V lost 1 base and J 1 base, leaving 11 bases between the germline ends. This CDR3 comprises 15 residues. The sequence came from an adult who received the AZD1222 COVID-19 vaccine. The chain links TRBV5-1 to TRBJ1-1; D is possibly TRBD1 (5 bases). The sample in question was peripheral blood, obtained 28 days after the second AZD1222 dose. The CDR3 DNA follows: TGCGCCAGCAGCTTGTTTGAGGGGAGGAACACTGAAGCTTTCTTT. It encodes CASSLFEGRNTEAFF. The full variable domain, with the rest looked up from reference TRBV5-1 and TRBJ1-1, is KAGVTQTPRYLIKTRGQQVTLSCSPISGHRSVSWYQQTPGQGLQFLFEYFSETQRNKGNFPGRFSGRQFSNSRSEMNVSTLELGDSALYLCASSLFEGRNTEAFFGQGTRLTVV.